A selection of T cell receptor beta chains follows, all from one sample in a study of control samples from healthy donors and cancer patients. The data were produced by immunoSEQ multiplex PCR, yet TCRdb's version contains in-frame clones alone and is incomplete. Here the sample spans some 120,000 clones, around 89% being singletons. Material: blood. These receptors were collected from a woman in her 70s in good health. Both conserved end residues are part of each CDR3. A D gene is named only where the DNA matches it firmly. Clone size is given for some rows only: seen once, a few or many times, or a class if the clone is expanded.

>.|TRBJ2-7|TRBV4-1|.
TGCGCCAGCAGCCAAGATCTTGAGGGATACGAGCAGTACTTC
CASSQDLEGYEQYF
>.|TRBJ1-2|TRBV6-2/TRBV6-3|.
TGTGCCAGCAGTTACTACAGGACGGATCTTACCGGCTACACCTTC
CASSYYRTDLTGYTF
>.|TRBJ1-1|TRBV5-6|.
TGTGCCAGCAGCCCGACAGAGGTGGGTACTGAAGCTTTCTTT
CASSPTEVGTEAFF
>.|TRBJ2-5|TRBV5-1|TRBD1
TGCGCCAGCAGCTCCGGGACAGGGGGCGGAGAGACCCAGTACTTC
CASSSGTGGGETQYF
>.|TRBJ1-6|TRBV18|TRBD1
TGTGCCAGCTCACTCCCAGGGGGCCCGACTAATTCACCCCTCCACTTT
CASSLPGGPTNSPLHF
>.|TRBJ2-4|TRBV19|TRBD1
TGTGCCAGTAGTATTCAGGGGGTCGACATTCAGTACTTC
CASSIQGVDIQYF
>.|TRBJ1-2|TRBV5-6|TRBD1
TGTGCCAGCAGCTTGGTGTTGTCAGGGGGATTGAATGGCTACACCTTC
CASSLVLSGGLNGYTF
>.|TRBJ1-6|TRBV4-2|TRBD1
TGTGCCAGCAGCCAACCGGACAGGGGGGTTAATTCACCCCTCCACTTT
CASSQPDRGVNSPLHF
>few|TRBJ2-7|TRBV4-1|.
TGCGCCAGCAGCCAAGATTGGGACCCAACCTACGAGCAGTACTTC
CASSQDWDPTYEQYF
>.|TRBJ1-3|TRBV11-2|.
TGTGCCAGCACCCTCCCGGGCGGTGGAAACACCATATATTTT
CASTLPGGGNTIYF
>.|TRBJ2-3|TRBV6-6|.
TGTGCCAGCAGTCTTGCAAGCACAGATACGCAGTATTTT
CASSLASTDTQYF
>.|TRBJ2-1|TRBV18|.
TGTGCCAGCTCACCACAGGGGTATACCTACAATGAGCAGTTCTTC
CASSPQGYTYNEQFF
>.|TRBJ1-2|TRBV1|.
TGCACCAGCAGCCAAGGACAGGACTATGGCTACACCTTC
CTSSQGQDYGYTF
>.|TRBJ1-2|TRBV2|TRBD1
TGTGCCAGCAGTGAACCGGACAGGGGTAACTATGGCTACACCTTC
CASSEPDRGNYGYTF
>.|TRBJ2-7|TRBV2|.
TGTGCCAGCACGGGGGGCGTCTCCTACGAGCAGTACTTC
CASTGGVSYEQYF
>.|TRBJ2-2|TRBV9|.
TGTGCCAGCAGCGTAGGAATGTGGGGGACCACCGGGGAGCTGTTTTTT
CASSVGMWGTTGELFF
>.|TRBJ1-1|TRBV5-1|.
TGCGCCAGCAGCTTGGGTTCGGGAATGAACACTGAAGCTTTCTTT
CASSLGSGMNTEAFF
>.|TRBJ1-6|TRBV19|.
TGTGCCAGTACCCCATCCGAGTACTTTAATTCACCCCTCCACTTT
CASTPSEYFNSPLHF
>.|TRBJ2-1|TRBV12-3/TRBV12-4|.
TGTGCCAGCAGTTTAAATGTTGTTCAGGAGCAGTTCTTC
CASSLNVVQEQFF
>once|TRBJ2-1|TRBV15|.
TGTGCCACCAGCAGAGATTCAAGGGGTGGTGAGCAGTTCTTC
CATSRDSRGGEQFF
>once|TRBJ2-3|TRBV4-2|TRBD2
TGTGCCAGCAGCCAAGAGTCGGCTAGCGGGGGCTTTGGGGGAACAGATACGCAGTATTTT
CASSQESASGGFGGTDTQYF
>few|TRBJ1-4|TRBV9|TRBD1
TGTGCCAGCAGCGTATCAGGGGGCGGGGATGAAAAACTGTTTTTT
CASSVSGGGDEKLFF
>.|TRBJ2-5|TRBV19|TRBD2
TGTGCCAGCAGCCCTAGCGGGGGAGGGCAAGAGACCCAGTACTTC
CASSPSGGGQETQYF
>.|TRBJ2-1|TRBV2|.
TGTGCCAGCAACTCGGACACAGGCTCCTACAATGAGCAGTTCTTC
CASNSDTGSYNEQFF
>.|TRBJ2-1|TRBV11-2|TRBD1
TGTGCCAGCAGCCCTGCCTCCGGGACAGGGTGGCGAAATGAGCAGTTCTTC
CASSPASGTGWRNEQFF
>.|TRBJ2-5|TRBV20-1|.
TGCAGTGCTAGTGGACACCCCTTGGAGACCCAGTACTTC
CSASGHPLETQYF
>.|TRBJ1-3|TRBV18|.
TGTGCCAGCTCCCCCGGCAAGGCTGGAAACACCATATATTTT
CASSPGKAGNTIYF
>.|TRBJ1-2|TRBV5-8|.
TGTGCCAGCAGGGCGCGAGTGAACTATGGCTACACCTTC
CASRARVNYGYTF
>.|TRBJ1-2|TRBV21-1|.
TGTGCCAGCAGGGTATCGACAGTTAACTATGGCTACACCTTC
CASRVSTVNYGYTF
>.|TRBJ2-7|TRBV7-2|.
TGTGCCAGCAGCGAAGGGTGGACCCGCTCCTACGAGCAGTACTTC
CASSEGWTRSYEQYF
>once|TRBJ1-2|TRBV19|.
TGTGCCAGTAGTCCCTGGACCGAAAGGGTTCAGGGCTACACCTTC
CASSPWTERVQGYTF
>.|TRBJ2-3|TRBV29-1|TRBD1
TGCAGCGTGGGACAGGGATTTTTCACAGATACGCAGTATTTT
CSVGQGFFTDTQYF
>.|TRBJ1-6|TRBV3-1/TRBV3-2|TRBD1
TGTGCCAGCAGCCAAGGTACAGGGGTGAATTCACCCCTCCACTTT
CASSQGTGVNSPLHF
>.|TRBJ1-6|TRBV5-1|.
TGCGCCAGCAGCTTGGCGACCGGGGATTCACCCCTCCACTTT
CASSLATGDSPLHF
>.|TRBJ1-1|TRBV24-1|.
TGTGCCACCAGTGATGCTGGGACGGGGAACACTGAAGCTTTCTTT
CATSDAGTGNTEAFF
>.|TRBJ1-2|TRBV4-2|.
TGTGCCAGCAGCCAAGACCTGGTGCGGAAGGGAGGCTCCGGTGGCTACACCTTC
CASSQDLVRKGGSGGYTF
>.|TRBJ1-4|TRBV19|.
TGTGCCAGTAGGGACGGAAGTTCTGCAACTAATGAAAAACTGTTTTTT
CASRDGSSATNEKLFF
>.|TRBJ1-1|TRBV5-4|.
TGTGCCAGCAGCCATCCACAGGAGAACACTAAAGCTTTCTTT
CASSHPQENTKAFF
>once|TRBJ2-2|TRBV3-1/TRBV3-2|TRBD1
TGTGCCAGCAGCCCTACAGGGGGCTCCGGGGAGCTGTTTTTT
CASSPTGGSGELFF
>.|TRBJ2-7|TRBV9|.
TGTGCCAGCAGCACACAGGCGGGCGTCTACGAGCAGTACTTC
CASSTQAGVYEQYF
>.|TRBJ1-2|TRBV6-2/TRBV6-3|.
TGTGCCAGCAGTTACTGGACGTTAGCTAACTATGGCTACACCTTC
CASSYWTLANYGYTF
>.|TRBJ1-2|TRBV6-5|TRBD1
TGTGCCAGCAGACCCGGGACAGTTAACTATGACTACACCTTC
CASRPGTVNYDYTF
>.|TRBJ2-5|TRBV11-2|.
TGTGCCAGCAGCTTTGGGGACCGGCAGACCCAGTACTTC
CASSFGDRQTQYF
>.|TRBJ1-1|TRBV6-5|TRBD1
TGTGCCAGCAGTTCAGGGGGGAATGAAGCTTTCTTT
CASSSGGNEAFF
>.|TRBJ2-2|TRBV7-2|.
TGTGCCAGCAGGCCCCCGGGAACCAGCACCGGGGAGCTGTTTTTT
CASRPPGTSTGELFF